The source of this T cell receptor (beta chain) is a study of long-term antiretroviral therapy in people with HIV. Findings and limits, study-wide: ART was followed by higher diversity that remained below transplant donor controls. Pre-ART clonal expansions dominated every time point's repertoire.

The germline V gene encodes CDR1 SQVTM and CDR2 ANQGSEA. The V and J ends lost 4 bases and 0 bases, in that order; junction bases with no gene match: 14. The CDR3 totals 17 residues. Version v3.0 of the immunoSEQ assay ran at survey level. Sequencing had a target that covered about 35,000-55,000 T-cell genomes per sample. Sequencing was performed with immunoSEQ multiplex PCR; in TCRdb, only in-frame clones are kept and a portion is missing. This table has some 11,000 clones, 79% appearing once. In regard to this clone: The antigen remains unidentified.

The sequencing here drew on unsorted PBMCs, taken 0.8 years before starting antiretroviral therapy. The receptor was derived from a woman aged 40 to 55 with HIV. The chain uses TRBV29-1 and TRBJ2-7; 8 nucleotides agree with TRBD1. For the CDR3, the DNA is TGCAGCGTTGTGGTCGCTTCCCCGGGACAGGCCTCCTACGAGCAGTACTTC. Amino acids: CSVVVASPGQASYEQYF.